This entry lists 23 T cell receptor beta chains sequenced from one sample in a study of human T cells and chemical hapten exposure. MiXCR, run by TCRdb on the 5' RACE reads, gives a single entry per CDR3 protein. The sample carries more than 75,000 distinct CDR3 sequences, more than 15% recorded once. Total RNA extraction was carried out from unfractionated whole blood. Source of these receptors: a female donor in good health.

This rearrangement joins TRBV28 to TRBJ1-4; D possibly corresponds to TRBD1 (6 bases). The germline V gene has CDR1 MDHEN and CDR2 SYDVKM. V lost 4 bases and J 3 bases, leaving 9 bases between the germline ends. The CDR3 has 14 residues. The CDR3 nucleotides are TGTGCCAGCAGTTCCGGGACACCTAATGAAAAACTGTTTTTT. Translated, it gives CASSSGTPNEKLFF.

This chain links TRBV6-6 with TRBJ2-7, with TRBD1 matching 8 bases. This CDR3 has 14 amino acids. V dropped 10 bases and J dropped 5; count of bases not matched to a gene: 13. The germline V gene encodes CDR1 MNHNY and CDR2 SVGAGI (reference sequence). The DNA for the CDR3 is TGTGCCACCATACTGACAGGGGCCCCCCACGAGCAGTACTTC. It is translated as CATILTGAPHEQYF.

This clonotype was picked up a small number of times. The chain combines TRBV7-9 with TRBJ2-1; maybe TRBD1 (6 bases). This CDR3 contains 13 residues. Germline V gene data show CDR1 as SEHNR and CDR2 as FQNEAQ (reference sequence). With 3 bases removed from V and 6 bases from J, the gap between germline ends came to 9 bases. For the CDR3, the DNA is TGTGCCAGCAGCTTCGCAGGGGTCAATGAGCAGTTCTTC. Its protein product is CASSFAGVNEQFF.

This clonotype appeared a few times. This chain links TRBV27 with TRBJ2-7; D is possibly TRBD2 (6 bases). V lost 5 bases and J lost 2, with 13 bases in between. The CDR3 length is 14 residues. The V gene's germline CDR1 is MNHEY and CDR2 SMNVEV (reference sequence). The CDR3, as DNA: TGTGCCAGCAGTATTCAGGGAGGCACCTACGAGCAGTACTTC. This codes for CASSIQGGTYEQYF.

This clonotype was counted only a few times. V gene TRBV19 combines with J gene TRBJ2-4; 9 nucleotides agree with TRBD2. From germline, CDR1 is LNHDA and CDR2 SQIVND (reference sequence). J was trimmed by 0 bases and V by 5 bases; bases with no gene match: 17. The CDR3 runs 20 residues. The CDR3 region has the DNA TGTGCCAGTAGTCCCCGTGGGAAGGCGGGGGGGAACCAAGCCAAAAACATTCAGTACTTC. It codes for CASSPRGKAGGNQAKNIQYF. The whole variable domain, filled in from reference TRBV19 and TRBJ2-4, reads DGGITQSPKYLFRKEGQNVTLSCEQNLNHDAMYWYRQDPGQGLRLIYYSQIVNDFQKGDIAEGYSVSREKKESFPLTVTSAQKNPTAFYLCASSPRGKAGGNQAKNIQYFGAGTRLSVL.

The table lists this clonotype with a few counts. The V gene is TRBV12-3 or TRBV12-4, the J gene TRBJ1-1, with a weak D call TRBD1 (6 bases). This CDR3 has 14 amino acids. Trimming took off 4 bases at V and 1 base at J, with 10 bases between the two ends. The CDR3 DNA follows: TGTGCCAGCAGTTATGACAGGCGGAACACTGAAGCTTTCTTT. It specifies CASSYDRRNTEAFF.

The rearrangement links TRBV29-1 to TRBJ2-5, with 12 bases that match TRBD2. Trimming removed 5 bases from V and 5 bases from J; junction bases left unmatched: 6. CDR1 and CDR2 (germline): SQVTM, ANQGSEA. CDR3 length equals 14 residues. The CDR3 loop reads CSVLAGGDIETQYF. The CDR3 DNA sequence: TGCAGCGTTCTAGCGGGGGGGGACATCGAGACCCAGTACTTC.

DNA for the CDR3: TGTGCCAGCATCCCGGGAGCCCTAAAGACCCAGTACTTC. This translates into CASIPGALKTQYF. The chain joins TRBV2 to TRBJ2-5, with a tentative D call TRBD2 (6 bases). The CDR3 length is 13 residues. V lost 7 bases and J 6 bases, leaving 15 bases between the germline ends. Per germline, CDR1 SNHLY and CDR2 FYNNEI.

This clonotype was counted between two and nine times. This chain's CDR3 is CASTWTGGMNTEAFF. CDR3 DNA: TGTGCCAGCACCTGGACAGGGGGAATGAACACTGAAGCTTTCTTT. The V and J genes are TRBV12-3 or TRBV12-4 and TRBJ1-1, with 10 bases that match TRBD1. Trimming cost V 7 bases and J 0 bases; bases outside gene matches: 5. The CDR3 runs to 15 residues.

There are a few counts of this clonotype. The chain is built from TRBV6-6 and TRBJ1-1, with D possibly matching TRBD1 (5 bases). The V gene lost 2 bases and the J gene lost 1 base, with 11 bases spanning the gap. Germline lookup yields CDR1 MNHNY and CDR2 SVGAGI (reference sequence). This CDR3 comprises 15 residues. The CDR3 nucleotides read TGTGCCAGCAGTTACAGGGGAGGACCGAACACTGAAGCTTTCTTT. This codes for CASSYRGGPNTEAFF.

The rearrangement joins TRBV6-2 or TRBV6-3 to TRBJ2-7; 9 positions match TRBD1. The V segment lost 5 bases and the J segment 2 bases; nucleotides outside the gene matches: 7. The CDR3 length is 15 residues. The germline gives CDR1 MNHEY, CDR2 SVGEGT. The CDR3 DNA sequence: TGTGCCAGCAGTGACAAGGGACAGGGCCCCTACGAGCAGTACTTC. Its translation: CASSDKGQGPYEQYF.

This clonotype has only a few counts. The chain uses TRBV5-1 and TRBJ1-2; TRBD1 is a possible D gene (6 bases). Germline values: CDR1 SGHRS, CDR2 YFSETQ. CDR3 length: 13 amino acids. The V and J ends lost 4 bases and 8 bases respectively, with 15 bases between them. The CDR3 nucleotides are TGCGCCAGCAGCGAATCGGACAGCCACGGCTACACCTTC. Residues: CASSESDSHGYTF.

About this clonotype: Germline is not matched at one junction end, which may reflect a read error. The CDR3 here is CASRLAGGTGELFF. CDR3 nucleotide sequence: TGTGCCAGCAGATTAGCGGGGGGAACCGGGGAGCTGTTTTTT. V usage is TRBV12-3 or TRBV12-4 and J usage is TRBJ2-2, with 10 nucleotides matching TRBD2. The CDR3 is made up of 14 amino acids.

The chain is built from TRBV5-1 and TRBJ2-3, with 9 bases identical to TRBD2. V lost 2 bases to trimming and J lost 2 bases; unmatched junction nucleotides: 6. Germline V CDR1 and CDR2: SGHRS, YFSETQ. This CDR3 spans 16 amino acids. CDR3 region: CASSFTSGSVTDTQYF. In DNA, the CDR3 is TGCGCCAGCAGCTTTACTAGCGGGTCCGTCACAGATACGCAGTATTTT.

The CDR3 loop is CASSPGPSSYNEQFF. CDR3 DNA sequence: TGTGCCAGCAGCCCGGGACCGAGCTCCTACAATGAGCAGTTCTTC. This rearrangement joins TRBV11-3 to TRBJ2-1; possibly TRBD1 or TRBD2 for D (5 bases each). Germline CDR1 reads SGHNT; CDR2 reads YENEEA. The CDR3 totals 15 residues. Trimming took off 5 bases at V and 0 bases at J, with 11 bases between the two ends.

The chain carries TRBV5-4 and TRBJ2-7; D gene unclear. From germline, CDR1 is SGHNT and CDR2 YYREEE (reference sequence). This CDR3 comprises 14 residues. The V gene lost 0 bases and the J gene lost 2 bases, with 9 bases spanning the gap. The CDR3 reads CASSLGQDAYEQYF. CDR3 sequence (DNA): TGTGCCAGCAGCTTGGGGCAGGACGCCTACGAGCAGTACTTC.

This clonotype is medium-sized within its sample. The chain couples TRBV2 to TRBJ2-1; D is ambiguous. Germline V CDR1 and CDR2: SNHLY, FYNNEI. V gave up 4 bases and J gave up 0 bases, with 10 bases separating them. The CDR3 loop spans 15 amino acids. The CDR3 DNA reads as TGTGCCAGCAGTGTCGGCGCCAGCTCCTACAATGAGCAGTTCTTC. Amino acid sequence: CASSVGASSYNEQFF. The full variable domain, completed using reference TRBV2 and TRBJ2-1, is EPEVTQTPSHQVTQMGQEVILRCVPISNHLYFYWYRQILGQKVEFLVSFYNNEISEKSEIFDDQFSVERPDGSNFTLKIRSTKLEDSAMYFCASSVGASSYNEQFFGPGTRLTVL.

This clonotype was seen only a few times. V gene TRBV6-5 combines with J gene TRBJ1-3; tentatively, D is TRBD1 (5 bases). The CDR3 sequence is 17 residues long. V was shortened by 2 bases and J by 0 bases, with 14 bases between the two germline ends. Per the germline V gene, CDR1 is MNHEY and CDR2 is SVGAGI. Written as DNA, the CDR3 is TGTGCCAGCAGTTACACCCGGGGCGGCTTCTCTGGAAACACCATATATTTT. Encoded protein: CASSYTRGGFSGNTIYF.

The V gene is TRBV20-1, the J gene TRBJ2-5; D uncertain. The CDR3 is made up of 12 amino acids. Per germline, CDR1 DFQATT and CDR2 SNEGSKA (reference sequence). Trimming pared 1 base from V and 5 bases from J, leaving 8 bases between. The CDR3 DNA is TGCAGTGCTAGAGGGGTACACGAGACCCAGTACTTC. It translates to CSARGVHETQYF.

There are a few counts of this clonotype. The gene calls are TRBV30 and TRBJ2-1; D call uncertain. The CDR3 is 11 amino acids. The germline gives CDR1 GTSNPN, CDR2 SVGIG (reference sequence). Trimming shortened V by 3 bases and J by 2 bases, and 2 bases separated the two germline ends. The CDR3 DNA reads as TGTGCCTGGAGCCCCTACAATGAGCAGTTCTTC. Amino acid sequence: CAWSPYNEQFF. Supplemented by reference TRBV30 and TRBJ2-1, the full variable domain reads SQTIHQWPATLVQPVGSPLSLECTVEGTSNPNLYWYRQAAGRGLQLLFYSVGIGQISSEVPQNLSASRPQDRQFILSSKKLLLSDSGFYLCAWSPYNEQFFGPGTRLTVL.

This clonotype showed up just a few times. In nucleotides, the CDR3 is TGTGCCAGCAGCTTAGATAGCACAGGGAGGCCTGAAGCTTTCTTT. The encoded protein is CASSLDSTGRPEAFF. The chain employs TRBV7-2 and TRBJ1-1; a possible D gene is TRBD1 (6 bases). V lost 1 base to trimming and J lost 6 bases, with 15 bases between them. Germline V CDR1 and CDR2: SGHTA, FQGNSA. The CDR3 has 15 residues. Based on the CDR3 plus reference TRBV7-2 and TRBJ1-1, the full variable domain is GAGVSQSPSNKVTEKGKDVELRCDPISGHTALYWYRQSLGQGLEFLIYFQGNSAPDKSGLPSDRFSAERTGGSVSTLTIQRTQQEDSAVYLCASSLDSTGRPEAFFGQGTRLTVV.

This clonotype was seen a few times. This chain connects TRBV5-1 to TRBJ1-1; D remains ambiguous. Germline V gene sequence: CDR1 SGHRS, CDR2 YFSETQ. Trimming removed 2 bases from V and 5 bases from J, with 10 bases in between. CDR3 length equals 13 residues. This chain's CDR3 is CASSFRGFTEAFF. In DNA, the CDR3 is TGCGCCAGCAGCTTTCGGGGTTTTACTGAAGCTTTCTTT.

This clonotype was counted ten times or more. The chain joins TRBV5-1 to TRBJ1-1; D is unclear. The CDR3 is 14 amino acids. CDR1 is SGHRS, CDR2 YFSETQ, per germline. The germline V and J ends were trimmed by 2 bases and 0 bases, with 8 bases remaining between them. CDR3: CASSFKGMNTEAFF. The CDR3 DNA is TGCGCCAGCAGCTTCAAGGGCATGAACACTGAAGCTTTCTTT.